The clone carrying this T cell receptor (beta chain) was seen a handful of times. No antigen is known for it. TCRdb fed the RT-PCR reads into MiXCR, producing one record per CDR3 protein. This sample has 450,000 to 700,000 distinct CDR3 sequences, with 14% found just once. This CDR3 spans 17 amino acids. CDR1 and CDR2 from the germline V gene are SGHTA and FQGTGA. Trimming took off 0 bases at V and 4 bases at J, with 13 bases between the two ends. The record originates from a study of response to subunit inactivated influenza vaccine. Regarding the study as a whole: There was a suggestion from the authors that each seasonal influenza vaccination recruits few new T cells.

The sample consisted of PBMCs from blood, taken 11 to 12 days after vaccination. This receptor was identified in a man over 45 who received an inactivated influenza vaccine. This chain links TRBV7-3 with TRBJ2-6; TRBD1 or TRBD2 may be the D gene (6 bases each). The CDR3, as DNA: TGTGCCAGCAGCTTAACACCTCAGGGGAGGGGGGCCAACGTCCTGACTTTC. Translating it yields CASSLTPQGRGANVLTF.